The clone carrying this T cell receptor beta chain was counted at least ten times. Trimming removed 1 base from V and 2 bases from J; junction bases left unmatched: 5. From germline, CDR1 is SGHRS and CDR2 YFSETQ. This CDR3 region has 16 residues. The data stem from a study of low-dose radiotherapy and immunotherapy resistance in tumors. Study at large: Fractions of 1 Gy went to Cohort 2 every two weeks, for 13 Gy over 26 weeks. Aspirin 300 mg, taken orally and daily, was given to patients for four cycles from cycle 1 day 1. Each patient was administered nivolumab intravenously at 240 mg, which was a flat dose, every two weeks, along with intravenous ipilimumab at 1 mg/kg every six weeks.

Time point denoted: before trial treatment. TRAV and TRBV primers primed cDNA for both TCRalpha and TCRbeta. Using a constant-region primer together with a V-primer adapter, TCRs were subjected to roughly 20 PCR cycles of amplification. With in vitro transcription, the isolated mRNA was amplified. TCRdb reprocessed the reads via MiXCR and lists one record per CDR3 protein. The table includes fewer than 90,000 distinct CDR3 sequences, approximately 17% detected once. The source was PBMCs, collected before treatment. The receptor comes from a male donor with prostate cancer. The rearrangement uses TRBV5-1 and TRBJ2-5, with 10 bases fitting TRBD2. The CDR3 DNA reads TGCGCCAGCAGCTTGCCTCTAGCGGGGGAACAAGAGACCCAGTACTTC. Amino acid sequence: CASSLPLAGEQETQYF.